This TCR beta chain was documented in a study of blood T cell repertoires in COVID-19. Whole-study context: Material from acute and convalescent COVID-19 was sourced from the United States, Italy and Spain. The analysed material was cDNA or gDNA that came from T cells, B-cell-depleted T cells, or PBMCs.

How the authors handled the data: Amplification of reference gene primers was used by the study to estimate nucleated cell counts. The data were produced by immunoSEQ multiplex PCR, yet TCRdb's version contains in-frame clones alone and is incomplete. V, J and clone size derive from that table, while D and trimming were established from the DNA sequence. The profile shows 140,000 to 150,000 clones, approximately 85% of them singletons. The sequence was obtained from a man between 65 and 85 years old with acute or convalescent COVID-19. Sequenced material: peripheral blood.

The CDR3 region has the DNA TGTGCCAGCAACTCCCAGGGCCTAGCGGGAGCCGGAGAGCAGTACTTC. This gives the protein CASNSQGLAGAGEQYF. The chain couples TRBV2 to TRBJ2-7, with TRBD2 matching over 10 bases. J was trimmed by 7 bases and V by 7 bases; bases with no gene match: 16. The CDR3 is 16 amino acids. CDR1 is SNHLY, CDR2 FYNNEI, per germline.